Shown below are 20 T cell receptor beta chains from a single sample sequenced in a study of cytomegalovirus exposure and HLA in healthy donors. Some clones are missing from TCRdb's copy, which holds only in-frame ones; the method was immunoSEQ multiplex PCR. The table has some 270,000 clones, 86% seen once. The material sequenced was PBMCs. The receptors come from a woman younger than 35 in good health and CMV-seronegative.

The V call is TRBV11-2, the J call TRBJ2-3; 9 bases line up with TRBD1. The CDR3 consists of 15 residues. Unmatched junction bases numbered 10, after V lost 4 bases and J lost 8 bases. Germline CDR1 and CDR2: SGHAT and FQNNGV. CDR3 bases: TGTGCCAGCAGCTCCCGGGACAGGGCCAGGGGTACGCAGTATTTT. It yields the protein CASSSRDRARGTQYF. The complete variable domain, with remaining parts taken from reference TRBV11-2 and TRBJ2-3, reads EAGVAQSPRYKIIEKRQSVAFWCNPISGHATLYWYQQILGQGPKLLIQFQNNGVVDDSQLPKDRFSAERLKGVDSTLKIQPAKLEDSAVYLCASSSRDRARGTQYFGPGTRLTVL.

The chain joins TRBV11-3 to TRBJ2-5, with 13 bases identical to TRBD2. Trimming removed 5 bases from V and 1 base from J; junction bases left unmatched: 7. The CDR3 covers 17 residues. CDR1 and CDR2 from the germline V gene are SGHNT and YENEEA. CDR3 DNA: TGTGCCAGCAGCCAGGGGACTAGCGGGGTCCTCCAAGAGACCCAGTACTTC. Translation gives CASSQGTSGVLQETQYF.

The chain uses TRBV6-5 and TRBJ1-3; D may be TRBD1 (6 bases). Trimming stripped 6 bases from V and 4 bases from J, with 16 bases between. The CDR3 sequence is 15 residues long. Germline assignment: CDR1 MNHEY and CDR2 SVGAGI. CDR3 sequence reads: CASSPRGQGGNTIYF. Written as DNA, the CDR3 is TGTGCCAGCAGCCCCAGGGGTCAGGGGGGAAACACCATATATTTT.

V is TRBV6-5 and J is TRBJ2-7; TRBD1 agrees at 8 bases. Trimming removed 2 bases from V and 0 bases from J; junction bases left unmatched: 3. The CDR3 is 15 residues long. From germline, CDR1 is MNHEY and CDR2 SVGAGI. The CDR3 DNA sequence: TGTGCCAGCAGTTACCCGGACAGGGTCTCCTACGAGCAGTACTTC. It codes for CASSYPDRVSYEQYF.

V usage is TRBV5-1 and J usage is TRBJ1-4; the match to TRBD1 covers 7 bases. There are 15 residues in the CDR3. V was clipped by 0 bases and J by 7 bases; unmatched bases: 6. CDR1 is SGHRS, CDR2 YFSETQ, per germline. The CDR3 loop reads CASSLGQGSTEKLFF. The CDR3 region has the DNA TGCGCCAGCAGCTTGGGACAGGGTTCGACTGAAAAACTGTTTTTT.

J is TRBJ2-1 and V is TRBV2; D unclear. The CDR3 has 16 residues. The ends were cut back, 4 bases at V and 3 bases at J, with 16 bases in the middle. Germline V gene lookup returns CDR1 SNHLY and CDR2 FYNNEI. As DNA, the CDR3 is TGTGCCAGCAGTGTTATTCCAGGTGCCCTCTACAATGAGCAGTTCTTC. Amino acid sequence: CASSVIPGALYNEQFF.

This chain connects TRBV10-2 to TRBJ2-5; D is uncertain. CDR1 is WSHSY and CDR2 is SAAADI in the germline V gene. The V end was cut by 6 bases, the J end by 0 bases, with 8 bases between. This CDR3 is 13 amino acids long. The CDR3 reads CASRFVYQETQYF. CDR3 nucleotides: TGCGCCAGCAGATTCGTTTACCAAGAGACCCAGTACTTC.

This clone has a single count. The chain employs TRBV30 and TRBJ2-7; 7 bases are shared with TRBD2. The ends lost 5 bases at V and 3 bases at J; junction bases unmatched: 7. Germline V gene data show CDR1 as GTSNPN and CDR2 as SVGIG (reference sequence). The CDR3 spans 13 residues. The CDR3 loop reads CAWAGTTYYEQYF. As DNA, the CDR3 is TGTGCCTGGGCCGGGACTACCTACTACGAGCAGTACTTC. The entire variable domain, with the rest obtained from reference TRBV30 and TRBJ2-7, is as follows: SQTIHQWPATLVQPVGSPLSLECTVEGTSNPNLYWYRQAAGRGLQLLFYSVGIGQISSEVPQNLSASRPQDRQFILSSKKLLLSDSGFYLCAWAGTTYYEQYFGPGTRLTVT.

In this sample, this clone turned up once. The J gene is TRBJ2-5, the V gene TRBV28, with 12 bases aligning to TRBD1. J gave up 7 bases and V 5 bases, and 8 bases lay outside the gene matches. The CDR3 runs 15 residues. Germline V lookup: CDR1 MDHEN, CDR2 SYDVKM. In nucleotides, the CDR3 is TGTGCCAGCAGTCGGGACAGGGGGCCGATCGGGACCCAGTACTTC. Translated: CASSRDRGPIGTQYF. Together with reference TRBV28 and TRBJ2-5, the CDR3 gives the full variable domain: DVKVTQSSRYLVKRTGEKVFLECVQDMDHENMFWYRQDPGLGLRLIYFSYDVKMKEKGDIPEGYSVSREKKERFSLILESASTNQTSMYLCASSRDRGPIGTQYFGPGTRLLVL.

The sample holds one count of this clone. This chain links TRBV30 with TRBJ2-1; 10 bases are shared with TRBD2. The junction had 8 bases not matched to a gene; V was cut back by 7 bases and J by 8 bases. Per germline, CDR1 GTSNPN and CDR2 SVGIG (reference sequence). The CDR3 covers 13 residues. In DNA, the CDR3 is TGTGCCTCAGCAGCGGGAGGGCCCTATGAGCAGTTCTTC. Translated, it gives CASAAGGPYEQFF.

The V gene is TRBV4-1, the J gene TRBJ1-3, with D possibly TRBD1 on 6 matching bases. Trimming pared 3 bases from V and 3 bases from J, leaving 9 bases between. Germline V lookup: CDR1 MGHRA, CDR2 YSYEKL. The CDR3 covers 14 residues. Here the CDR3 reads CASSQDSIGNTIYF. CDR3 nucleotide sequence: TGCGCCAGCAGCCAGGACAGCATTGGAAACACCATATATTTT.

This clone was observed a handful of times. The genes are TRBV29-1 and TRBJ1-5; D not resolved. Deletions cut 2 bases from V and 4 bases from J, with 9 bases between. This CDR3 is 13 amino acids long. The germline CDR1 and CDR2 sequences are SQVTM and ANQGSEA. DNA of the CDR3: TGCAGCGTTGAACTAGGCCTGAATCAGCCCCAGCATTTT. The encoded protein is CSVELGLNQPQHF.

This clone showed up just once. This rearrangement joins TRBV2 to TRBJ2-5; D might be TRBD2 (6 bases). Trimming shortened V by 0 bases and J by 3 bases, and 11 bases separated the two germline ends. The CDR3 covers 15 residues. Germline V gives CDR1 SNHLY, CDR2 FYNNEI. CDR3: CASSEAGTWKETQYF. The CDR3 nucleotides are TGTGCCAGCAGTGAAGCGGGGACTTGGAAAGAGACCCAGTACTTC.

This chain uses TRBV30 with TRBJ2-4; TRBD1 agrees at 8 bases. Germline CDR1 and CDR2: GTSNPN and SVGIG (reference sequence). V trimming: 1 base; J trimming: 10 bases; junction bases outside the gene matches: 9. The CDR3 contains 14 residues. This chain's CDR3 is CAWSGTTGVWIQYF. The CDR3 coding sequence is TGTGCCTGGAGTGGAACGACAGGGGTCTGGATTCAGTACTTC.

This clone appeared a single time. The chain joins TRBV5-1 to TRBJ1-2; D possibly corresponds to TRBD1 (6 bases). Germline-derived CDR1 and CDR2 are SGHRS and YFSETQ. Trimming removed 0 bases at V and 6 bases at J, with 9 bases between. The CDR3 is 13 residues long. CDR3 nucleotides: TGCGCCAGCAGCTTGGGGGCAGGGGATGGCTACACCTTC. Translation: CASSLGAGDGYTF.

This chain connects TRBV6-1 to TRBJ2-5; D not resolved. CDR3 length: 12 residues. The V gene's germline CDR1 is MNHNS and CDR2 SASEGT. Trimming took off 5 bases at V and 5 bases at J, with 9 bases between the two ends. CDR3 region: CASSLSVETQYF. The CDR3 region has the DNA TGTGCCAGCAGTCTGAGCGTTGAGACCCAGTACTTC.

This sequence joins TRBV28 and TRBJ2-1; 9 positions agree with TRBD2. The CDR3 totals 17 residues. Germline V gene sequence: CDR1 MDHEN, CDR2 SYDVKM. Trimming took 4 bases from V and 4 from J; bases not matched to a gene: 11. CDR3 DNA: TGTGCCAGCAGTTACCCCTCAGCGGGGGGATATTACAATGAGCAGTTCTTC. Translation gives CASSYPSAGGYYNEQFF.

The chain joins TRBV6-1 to TRBJ2-6, with D tentatively TRBD2 (5 bases). Trimming took 3 bases from V and 4 from J, leaving 10 bases between them. The CDR3 runs to 15 residues. Germline V gene sequence: CDR1 MNHNS, CDR2 SASEGT. The CDR3 loop reads CASSELLVGANVLTF. CDR3 coding DNA: TGTGCCAGCAGTGAGCTACTAGTCGGGGCCAACGTCCTGACTTTC.

The chain links TRBV28 to TRBJ1-6; 8 bases map to TRBD1. Germline V gene sequence: CDR1 MDHEN, CDR2 SYDVKM. The V segment lost 2 bases and the J segment 9 bases; nucleotides outside the gene matches: 12. This CDR3 has 17 residues. The CDR3: CASSLTSGTGGLSPLHF. The CDR3, as DNA: TGTGCCAGCAGTTTAACCTCCGGGACAGGTGGTCTTTCACCCCTCCACTTT.

The V and J genes are TRBV4-1 and TRBJ1-5; D unresolved. This CDR3 is 15 amino acids long. Trimming cost V 1 base and J 3 bases, with 10 bases left between them. Germline V lookup: CDR1 MGHRA, CDR2 YSYEKL. Written as DNA, the CDR3 is TGCGCCAGCAGCCAAGGGGCAGGATCCAATCAGCCCCAGCATTTT. It yields the protein CASSQGAGSNQPQHF.